This T cell receptor beta chain was sequenced in a study of blood T cell repertoires in COVID-19. Study information: The origin of the acute and convalescent COVID-19 samples was the United States, Italy and Spain. T cells, B-cell-depleted T cells, or PBMCs provided the cDNA or gDNA that served as material.

In the authors' methods: Nucleated cell number was recorded as an estimate derived from reference gene primer amplification. Libraries were prepared by immunoSEQ multiplex PCR; TCRdb keeps only in-frame clonotypes and omits some of them. The DNA was the basis for D and trimming; V, J and clone size are from that table. The sample lists about 42,000 clones, more than 65% seen once, with about 26% in the top ten. Trimming stripped 1 base from V and 2 bases from J, with 5 bases between. The germline V gene encodes CDR1 SGHDN and CDR2 FVKESK. CDR3 size: 13 residues. Sequenced material: peripheral blood. The chain joins TRBV14 to TRBJ1-2; D might be TRBD1 (5 bases). The sequence was obtained from an elderly man with acute or convalescent COVID-19. CDR3 DNA: TGTGCCAGCAGCCAAGCAGGGAACTATGGCTACACCTTC. Its translation: CASSQAGNYGYTF.